What follows are 3 T cell receptor beta chains derived from one specimen sequenced in a study of neoadjuvant anti-PD-1 for oral cavity cancer. Produced via immunoSEQ multiplex PCR; TCRdb's table is partial and in-frame only. The table includes 84,000 or so clones, 70% to 85% detected once. The sample in question was PBMCs, obtained before nivolumab (anti-PD-1) treatment. Receptor source: a person between 40 and 79 years old with oral cavity squamous cell carcinoma.

The chain uses TRBV7-2 and TRBJ1-2; 7 bases fit TRBD1. Germline loops: CDR1 SGHTA, CDR2 FQGNSA. The V and J ends lost 4 bases and 2 bases, in that order; junction bases with no gene match: 4. The CDR3 sequence is 14 residues long. CDR3 sequence (DNA): TGTGCCAGCAGCTCCAGGGGGTTGAACTATGGCTACACCTTC. This translates into CASSSRGLNYGYTF.

This clone has only a few counts. The chain links TRBV5-1 to TRBJ1-1; D remains unclear. Trimming stripped 2 bases from V and 6 bases from J, with 14 bases between. The CDR3 consists of 14 residues. The germline CDR1 and CDR2 sequences are SGHRS and YFSETQ. CDR3 sequence: CASSFGERVPEAFF. CDR3 coding DNA: TGCGCCAGCAGCTTCGGGGAGAGGGTGCCTGAAGCTTTCTTT.

The CDR3, as DNA: TGTGCCAGCAGCGTATTCTTCCGGCTAGCGGGTTACAATGAGCAGTTCTTC. Its translation is CASSVFFRLAGYNEQFF. This chain joins TRBV7-8 and TRBJ2-1, with 8 bases fitting TRBD2. The germline gives CDR1 SGHVS, CDR2 FQNEAQ. J lost 4 bases, V lost 5 bases, and 13 bases had no gene match. This CDR3 region has 17 residues.